These 22 T cell receptor beta chains originate from one sample sequenced in a study of cytomegalovirus exposure and HLA in healthy donors. The method was immunoSEQ multiplex PCR; TCRdb's version includes in-frame clones alone and lacks a portion of them. The sample yields more than 45,000 clones, 89% seen once. The sequencing sample was made of PBMCs. Source of these receptors: a woman in her late teens or twenties in good health and CMV-seronegative.

V is TRBV29-1 and J is TRBJ1-2; no clear D. Trimming pared 4 bases from V and 7 bases from J, leaving 10 bases between. This CDR3 region has 11 residues. In germline, CDR1 is SQVTM, CDR2 ANQGSEA. The DNA of the CDR3 is TGCAGCGTTGCGATACGCGGTGGCTACACCTTC. Translating it yields CSVAIRGGYTF.

The chain couples TRBV6-5 to TRBJ1-1; D is perhaps TRBD1 (5 bases). This CDR3 is 14 amino acids long. In germline, CDR1 is MNHEY, CDR2 SVGAGI. Trimming left V 7 bases short and J 4 bases short, with 16 bases between. The CDR3 spells CASTGGGIVTEAFF. CDR3 nucleotide sequence: TGTGCCAGCACGGGCGGGGGGATCGTCACTGAAGCTTTCTTT.

On this clone: Other nucleotide sequences from this sample produce the same CDR3. V and J are TRBV4-3 and TRBJ2-1; the D gene is possibly TRBD1 (6 bases). Germline values: CDR1 LGHNA, CDR2 YSLEER. Between the trimmed V and J ends, which lost 1 base and 9 bases, there was a span of 10 bases. The CDR3 loop spans 13 amino acids. The CDR3 reads CASSQGGGGEQFF. The DNA of the CDR3 is TGCGCCAGCAGCCAAGGTGGGGGCGGTGAGCAGTTCTTC.

V is TRBV7-9 and J is TRBJ2-5; D unclear. The V end lost 1 base, the J end lost 2 bases, and 8 bases lay between the germline ends. This CDR3 has 14 residues. CDR1 and CDR2 (germline): SEHNR, FQNEAQ (reference sequence). CDR3 in amino acids: CASSLVADQETQYF. The CDR3 DNA follows: TGTGCCAGCAGCTTAGTGGCAGATCAAGAGACCCAGTACTTC.

The CDR3 DNA reads TGTGCCTGGAGTGTTCTAGCCTACGAGCAGTACTTC. It encodes CAWSVLAYEQYF. This rearrangement joins TRBV30 to TRBJ2-7; no definite D call. The CDR3 is 12 residues long. Trimming cost V 0 bases and J 2 bases, with 5 bases left between them. Germline loops: CDR1 GTSNPN, CDR2 SVGIG (reference sequence).

The gene calls are TRBV6-5 and TRBJ1-1, with TRBD1 identical over 9 bases. The CDR3 totals 15 residues. Germline V gives CDR1 MNHEY, CDR2 SVGAGI. V was clipped by 0 bases and J by 5 bases; unmatched bases: 4. CDR3 DNA: TGTGCCAGCAGTTACTCTCAGGGGACAGGGACTGAAGCTTTCTTT. Translating gives CASSYSQGTGTEAFF.

The chain employs TRBV11-2 and TRBJ2-6, with a weak D call TRBD2 (6 bases). CDR1 is SGHAT and CDR2 is FQNNGV in the germline V gene. V lost 0 bases to trimming and J lost 3 bases, with 18 bases between them. The CDR3 has 19 amino acids. Here the CDR3 reads CASSLEGGNPGIGANVLTF. The CDR3 DNA reads as TGTGCCAGCAGCTTAGAGGGGGGTAACCCTGGAATTGGGGCCAACGTCCTGACTTTC.

The chain recombines TRBV7-6 with TRBJ2-2, with D possibly TRBD2 on 6 matching bases. CDR1 SGHVS and CDR2 FNYEAQ come from the germline V gene. V was pared by 1 base and J by 4 bases, with 16 bases between. The CDR3 contains 17 residues. In nucleotides, the CDR3 is TGTGCCAGCAGCTTAGTTATTTTGGGGGGTCGCACCGGGGAGCTGTTTTTT. Protein product: CASSLVILGGRTGELFF.

The rearrangement joins TRBV4-1 to TRBJ1-5; 7 positions agree with TRBD1. CDR1 and CDR2 (germline): MGHRA, YSYEKL. The V segment lost 3 bases and the J segment 2 bases; nucleotides outside the gene matches: 1. There are 14 residues in the CDR3. CDR3 in amino acids: CASSHGQGNQPQHF. CDR3 DNA: TGCGCCAGCAGCCATGGACAGGGCAATCAGCCCCAGCATTTT.

The CDR3 protein is CASSPLVRGYTF. CDR3 in DNA: TGTGCCAGCAGTCCTTTAGTCCGTGGCTACACCTTC. This chain links TRBV28 with TRBJ1-2, with D uncertain. V lost 5 bases to trimming and J lost 7 bases, with 11 bases between them. The V gene's germline CDR1 is MDHEN and CDR2 SYDVKM. The CDR3 length is 12 residues.

The chain links TRBV6-6 to TRBJ2-5; TRBD1 might be the D (6 bases). CDR1 and CDR2 (germline): MNHNY, SVGAGI (reference sequence). The CDR3 sequence is 14 residues long. Trimming left V 0 bases short and J 7 bases short, with 12 bases between. The chain's CDR3 is CASSYSTGSWTQYF. CDR3 coding DNA: TGTGCCAGCAGTTACTCCACAGGGTCTTGGACCCAGTACTTC.

The CDR3 bases are TGTGCCAGCAGCTTGGCGCAGGGAGGCTACGAGCAGTACTTC. This encodes CASSLAQGGYEQYF. The chain has TRBV5-5 and TRBJ2-7; tentative D call: TRBD2 (6 bases). This CDR3 has 14 amino acids. Germline CDR1 is SGHKS and CDR2 is YYEKEE (reference sequence). Between the trimmed V and J ends, which lost 0 bases and 3 bases, there was a span of 10 bases.

This clone was detected a few times. The rearrangement joins TRBV6-5 to TRBJ2-7, with D maybe TRBD1 (6 bases). The CDR3 is 13 amino acids. Trimming took 5 bases from V and 5 from J, leaving 13 bases between them. Germline CDR1 MNHEY, CDR2 SVGAGI. In DNA form, the CDR3 reads TGTGCCAGCAGTCACCAGGGGATCGACGAGCAGTACTTC. Protein: CASSHQGIDEQYF.

This CDR3 is CASSPYTEQYF. The CDR3 DNA is TGTGCCAGCAGCCCGTACACCGAGCAGTACTTC. The chain recombines TRBV2 with TRBJ2-7; unclear D gene. The CDR3 has 11 amino acids. V lost 6 bases and J 6 bases, leaving 9 bases between the germline ends. CDR1 SNHLY and CDR2 FYNNEI come from the germline V gene.

This clone was counted a single time. This CDR3 is CASSVAGSSGSNEQFF. DNA for the CDR3: TGTGCCAGCAGCGTAGCGGGGTCTAGCGGGAGCAATGAGCAGTTCTTC. The chain couples TRBV9 to TRBJ2-1, with 10 nucleotides matching TRBD2. The CDR3 covers 16 residues. Germline values: CDR1 SGDLS, CDR2 YYNGEE. J gave up 6 bases and V 0 bases, and 6 bases lay outside the gene matches.

This rearrangement joins TRBV6-6 to TRBJ2-2; TRBD2 might be the D (5 bases). The germline V gene encodes CDR1 MNHNY and CDR2 SVGAGI (reference sequence). This CDR3 is built from 14 residues. The ends were cut back, 6 bases at V and 6 bases at J, with 14 bases in the middle. CDR3 in amino acids: CASRQGSGAGELFF. The CDR3 DNA reads as TGTGCCAGCAGACAAGGCTCCGGGGCCGGGGAGCTGTTTTTT.

The chain combines TRBV21-1 with TRBJ1-5; TRBD1 reflects the table's D call only, with no check against the DNA. TRBV21-1 is tagged as a pseudogene. CDR3 length equals 16 residues. Here the CDR3 reads CASSAYRAYSNQPQHF. Written as DNA, the CDR3 is TGTGCCAGCAGCGCATACAGAGCCTATAGCAATCAGCCCCAGCATTTT.

The chain employs TRBV4-3 and TRBJ2-2; 8 bases line up with TRBD2. The CDR3 is made up of 20 amino acids. With 0 bases clipped from V and 2 bases from J, the junction kept 14 bases outside the gene matches. Germline-derived CDR1 and CDR2 are LGHNA and YSLEER. This CDR3 reads CASSQETVVAGSANTGELFF. Here the CDR3 DNA reads TGCGCCAGCAGCCAAGAAACAGTAGTAGCGGGATCAGCTAACACCGGGGAGCTGTTTTTT.

The CDR3 spells CASSLDRGDQPQHF. The CDR3 bases are TGTGCCAGCAGCTTAGACAGGGGGGATCAGCCCCAGCATTTT. The rearrangement links TRBV7-2 to TRBJ1-5; 8 nucleotides match TRBD1. The CDR3 covers 14 residues. Unmatched junction bases numbered 1, after V lost 1 base and J lost 5 bases. CDR1 SGHTA and CDR2 FQGNSA come from the germline V gene.

The rearrangement uses TRBV7-9 and TRBJ1-2; no clear D. This CDR3 contains 12 residues. Trimming took 5 bases from V and 4 from J, leaving 8 bases between them. The germline V gene encodes CDR1 SEHNR and CDR2 FQNEAQ (reference sequence). The CDR3 DNA is TGTGCCAGCAGCGGTGACTCCTATGGCTACACCTTC. It yields the protein CASSGDSYGYTF. The full variable domain, with the rest looked up from reference TRBV7-9 and TRBJ1-2, is DTGVSQNPRHKITKRGQNVTFRCDPISEHNRLYWYRQTLGQGPEFLTYFQNEAQLEKSRLLSDRFSAERPKGSFSTLEIQRTEQGDSAMYLCASSGDSYGYTFGSGTRLTVV.

The chain joins TRBV28 to TRBJ2-7; 7 bases fit TRBD2. V lost 3 bases, J lost 6 bases, and 5 bases stayed unmatched. Germline CDR1 reads MDHEN; CDR2 reads SYDVKM. The CDR3 is 13 amino acids. The CDR3 here is CASSLGSGGEQYF. The CDR3 bases are TGTGCCAGCAGTTTGGGGTCGGGGGGCGAGCAGTACTTC.

This clone was counted between two and nine times. The rearrangement uses TRBV7-9 and TRBJ1-4; 11 bases line up with TRBD1. The ends lost 3 bases at V and 7 bases at J; junction bases unmatched: 4. CDR1 is SEHNR, CDR2 FQNEAQ, per germline (reference sequence). The CDR3 runs to 15 residues. CDR3 region: CASSLRGQGGEKLFF. For the CDR3, the DNA is TGTGCCAGCAGCTTGCGGGGACAGGGGGGTGAAAAACTGTTTTTT.